The clone carrying this T cell receptor (beta chain) was found a few times. The antigen is not known. Libraries were prepared by immunoSEQ multiplex PCR; TCRdb keeps only in-frame clonotypes and omits some of them. The repertoire holds roughly 110,000 clones, with around nine tenths as singletons. The CDR3 is 13 residues long. Trimming removed 6 bases from V and 5 bases from J; junction bases left unmatched: 7. Germline CDR1 reads LNHDA; CDR2 reads SQIVND (reference sequence). This specimen belongs to a study of T cell responses to AZD1222 COVID-19 vaccine. Study-wide findings and caveats: Vaccine-related CD4 TCRs covered spike, predominating at 160-218 and 743-854. Among the donors, most were white British and more were female, and clonal diversity was possibly underestimated.

The clonotype comes from an adult in good health. Sequences were derived from peripheral blood, sampled on day 0 of AZD1222 vaccination. The V gene is TRBV19, the J gene TRBJ2-7, with 7 bases matching TRBD1. Here the CDR3 reads CASSPTGSHEQYF. CDR3 nucleotides: TGTGCCAGTAGCCCGACAGGGTCCCACGAGCAGTACTTC.